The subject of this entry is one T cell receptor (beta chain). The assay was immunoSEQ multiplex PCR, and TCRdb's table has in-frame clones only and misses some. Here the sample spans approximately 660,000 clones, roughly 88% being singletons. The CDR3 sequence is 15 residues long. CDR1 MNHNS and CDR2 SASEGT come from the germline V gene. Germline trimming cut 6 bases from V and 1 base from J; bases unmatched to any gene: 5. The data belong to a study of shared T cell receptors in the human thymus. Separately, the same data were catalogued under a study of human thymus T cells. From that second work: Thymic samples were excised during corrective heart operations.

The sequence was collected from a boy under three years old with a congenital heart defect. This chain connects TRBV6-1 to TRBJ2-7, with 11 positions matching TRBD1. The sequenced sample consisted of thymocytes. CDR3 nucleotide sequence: TGTGCCAGCAGCCGGGGGACAGGGGGTTCCTACGAGCAGTACTTC. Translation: CASSRGTGGSYEQYF.